This TCR beta chain was obtained from a study of OX40 agonist ivuxolimab in advanced cancers. Here immunoSEQ multiplex PCR was the method, and the copy in TCRdb shows in-frame clones only, minus some. The sample contains around 45,000 clones, approximately 91% of which appear only once. Points from the study as a whole: Certain nonresponding patients likewise had low normalized T-cell clonal expansion.

The CDR3 has 16 residues. After removal of 0 bases from V and 3 bases from J, the junction contained 5 bases not matched to a gene. In germline, CDR1 is SGHNT, CDR2 YYREEE (reference sequence). A remark on this clone: The antigen remains undetermined.

The chain links TRBV5-4 to TRBJ2-1; 8 bases agree with TRBD2. This clonotype was sampled from an adult with an advanced solid tumor such as melanoma, head and neck, liver or kidney cancer. Sequences were derived from CD4+ or CD8+ T cells sorted from blood, sampled in a trial of the OX40 agonist ivuxolimab. As DNA, the CDR3 is TGTGCCAGCAGCTTGGGCGGGAGGACCGTCTACAATGAGCAGTTCTTC. This gives the protein CASSLGGRTVYNEQFF. Using reference TRBV5-4 and TRBJ2-1 for the parts outside the CDR3, the full variable domain is ETGVTQSPTHLIKTRGQQVTLRCSSQSGHNTVSWYQQALGQGPQFIFQYYREEENGRGNFPPRFSGLQFPNYSSELNVNALELDDSALYLCASSLGGRTVYNEQFFGPGTRLTVL.